Listed here are 32 T cell receptor beta chains from one sample, sequenced in a study of blood T cell repertoires in COVID-19. Repertoires were generated with immunoSEQ multiplex PCR, while TCRdb's copy carries only in-frame clones and drops some. The table records about 210,000 clones, around 85% of them present only once. Sequencing was carried out using peripheral blood. All receptors come from a man aged 55 to 70 with COVID-19, enrolled during active disease.

The V and J genes are TRBV6-2 or TRBV6-3 and TRBJ2-5; 7 positions agree with TRBD2. The CDR3 totals 14 residues. Germline assignment: CDR1 MNHEY and CDR2 SVGEGT. The J segment lost 4 bases and the V segment lost 2 bases, leaving 4 bases of the junction unmatched. The CDR3 DNA sequence: TGTGCCAGCAGTTACATCGGGGGGAGAGAGACCCAGTACTTC. The encoded protein is CASSYIGGRETQYF.

The chain has TRBV6-5 and TRBJ2-7; TRBD2 is a possible D gene (7 bases). With 5 bases removed from V and 3 bases from J, the gap between germline ends came to 11 bases. The CDR3 runs 13 residues. The germline gives CDR1 MNHEY, CDR2 SVGAGI. The DNA for the CDR3 is TGTGCCAGCAGTCACAGGGAGGGCTACGAGCAGTACTTC. It translates to CASSHREGYEQYF.

A note on this clone: The germline gene is not matched at one end of the junction; a read error may be the cause. The V gene is TRBV30, the J gene TRBJ1-2, with a tentative D call TRBD1 (6 bases). The germline V gene encodes CDR1 GTSNPN and CDR2 SVGIG (reference sequence). The CDR3 is 14 amino acids. CDR3 nucleotides: TGTGCCTGGAGTGACCTGGCCCGACAGGCGGTATACATTTTC. Protein: CAWSDLARQAVYIF. The full variable domain, rest sourced from reference TRBV30 and TRBJ1-2, is SQTIHQWPATLVQPVGSPLSLECTVEGTSNPNLYWYRQAAGRGLQLLFYSVGIGQISSEVPQNLSASRPQDRQFILSSKKLLLSDSGFYLCAWSDLARQAVYIFGSGTRLTVV.

This chain links TRBV6-5 with TRBJ1-4; a possible D gene is TRBD1 (5 bases). V gave up 0 bases and J gave up 10 bases, with 6 bases separating them. This CDR3 comprises 12 residues. Per germline, CDR1 MNHEY and CDR2 SVGAGI. Here the CDR3 reads CASSYSQGKLFF. The CDR3 bases are TGTGCCAGCAGTTACTCGCAGGGAAAACTGTTTTTT.

J is TRBJ2-1 and V is TRBV9, with 10 bases that match TRBD1. Germline lookup yields CDR1 SGDLS and CDR2 YYNGEE. The CDR3 runs to 18 residues. J was trimmed by 8 bases and V by 3 bases; bases with no gene match: 17. CDR3 loop: CASSAYRLRGTGDDEQFF. CDR3 bases: TGTGCCAGCAGCGCTTACCGCCTCCGCGGGACAGGGGACGATGAGCAGTTCTTC.

The chain couples TRBV2 to TRBJ1-2, with D perhaps TRBD1 (6 bases). Germline V gene data show CDR1 as SNHLY and CDR2 as FYNNEI. CDR3 length: 14 amino acids. Trimming pared 4 bases from V and 0 bases from J, leaving 9 bases between. The CDR3 reads CASSVTGPNYGYTF. CDR3 nucleotides: TGTGCCAGCAGTGTAACAGGGCCTAACTATGGCTACACCTTC.

The chain links TRBV4-1 to TRBJ1-1; a weak D match, TRBD1 (6 bases). The V gene's germline CDR1 is MGHRA and CDR2 YSYEKL. Trimming took 1 base from V and 3 from J, leaving 9 bases between them. The CDR3 loop spans 14 amino acids. CDR3 DNA sequence: TGCGCCAGCAGCCAAGGGGCAGGGGACACTGAAGCTTTCTTT. Translated: CASSQGAGDTEAFF.

The V call is TRBV29-1, the J call TRBJ1-5; D call uncertain. Germline V gene sequence: CDR1 SQVTM, CDR2 ANQGSEA. The CDR3 runs 13 residues. V lost 4 bases and J lost 3, with 10 bases in between. The CDR3 sequence: CSVGAGINQPQHF. The CDR3 region has the DNA TGCAGCGTTGGGGCAGGAATCAATCAGCCCCAGCATTTT.

This chain connects TRBV29-1 to TRBJ2-7, with TRBD1 identical over 9 bases. The CDR3 runs 16 residues. Trimming removed 5 bases from V and 1 base from J; junction bases left unmatched: 12. Germline CDR1 reads SQVTM; CDR2 reads ANQGSEA. The CDR3 spells CSVQGGMGQGSYEQYF. The CDR3 nucleotides read TGCAGCGTTCAGGGGGGTATGGGACAGGGTTCCTACGAGCAGTACTTC.

This clone was observed once. The gene calls are TRBV13 and TRBJ1-5; weak D call: TRBD1 (6 bases). Per the germline V gene, CDR1 is PRHDT and CDR2 is FYEKMQ (reference sequence). V was clipped by 1 base and J by 5 bases, with 6 bases between them. CDR3 length: 13 amino acids. As DNA, the CDR3 is TGTGCCAGCAGCTTAGACAGGGATCAGCCCCAGCATTTT. Protein product: CASSLDRDQPQHF.

The CDR3 nucleotides read TGTGCCAGCAGCCGCCATCAGGGTGGCTACACCTTC. Residues: CASSRHQGGYTF. The V call is TRBV5-6, the J call TRBJ1-2; possible D gene TRBD1, 5 bases. V was shortened by 4 bases and J by 7 bases, with 11 bases between the two germline ends. The germline V gene encodes CDR1 SGHDT and CDR2 YYEEEE. The CDR3 totals 12 residues.

V and J are TRBV28 and TRBJ2-2; 8 bases are shared with TRBD2. This CDR3 spans 14 amino acids. With 8 bases clipped from V and 2 bases from J, the junction kept 4 bases outside the gene matches. Germline V gene sequence: CDR1 MDHEN, CDR2 SYDVKM. The CDR3 DNA reads as TGTGCCAGCTCTTTAGCGGGAAACACCGGGGAGCTGTTTTTT. Its translation is CASSLAGNTGELFF. Combining the CDR3 with reference TRBV28 and TRBJ2-2 gives the whole variable domain DVKVTQSSRYLVKRTGEKVFLECVQDMDHENMFWYRQDPGLGLRLIYFSYDVKMKEKGDIPEGYSVSREKKERFSLILESASTNQTSMYLCASSLAGNTGELFFGEGSRLTVL.

The chain links TRBV25-1 to TRBJ1-5; 7 bases align to TRBD1. The CDR3 is 14 amino acids. The germline CDR1 and CDR2 sequences are MGHDK and SYGVNS. V lost 5 bases and J lost 7; bases outside the gene matches: 8. The CDR3 bases are TGTGCCAGCAGTCAAACAGGGGTGCGGCAGCCCCAGCATTTT. It encodes CASSQTGVRQPQHF.

The chain uses TRBV2 and TRBJ1-4; a possible D gene is TRBD1 (5 bases). This CDR3 is 15 amino acids long. The germline V and J ends were trimmed by 6 bases and 0 bases, with 11 bases remaining between them. Germline V gene sequence: CDR1 SNHLY, CDR2 FYNNEI. For the CDR3, the DNA is TGTGCCAGCAGGGGGGGACGTGCAACTAATGAAAAACTGTTTTTT. It yields the protein CASRGGRATNEKLFF.

The chain links TRBV4-1 to TRBJ2-1, with D tentatively TRBD2 (5 bases). Trimming took off 4 bases at V and 1 base at J, with 11 bases between the two ends. CDR3 size: 15 residues. CDR1 is MGHRA and CDR2 is YSYEKL in the germline V gene. DNA for the CDR3: TGCGCCAGCAGCCGGGAGAGTGTATCCTACAATGAGCAGTTCTTC. This gives the protein CASSRESVSYNEQFF.

Only a few counts were recorded for this clone. The chain recombines TRBV7-2 with TRBJ1-3; maybe TRBD1 (6 bases). Trimming cost V 5 bases and J 1 base, with 15 bases left between them. Per germline, CDR1 SGHTA and CDR2 FQGNSA. There are 16 residues in the CDR3. The CDR3 DNA reads as TGTGCCAGCAGCCATCTTCAGGGGCGGTCTGGAAACACCATATATTTT. The encoded protein is CASSHLQGRSGNTIYF.

This clone appeared once. V usage is TRBV10-2 and J usage is TRBJ1-6; D is possibly TRBD1 (5 bases). This CDR3 is built from 14 residues. V lost 3 bases and J 6 bases, leaving 9 bases between the germline ends. CDR1 is WSHSY and CDR2 is SAAADI in the germline V gene. CDR3 region: CASSERGSNSPLHF. In nucleotides, the CDR3 is TGCGCCAGCAGTGAAAGGGGTAGTAATTCACCCCTCCACTTT.

The CDR3 coding sequence is TGTGCCAGCAGCCCCGGGACAGGGGGAAACACCATATATTTT. Its protein product is CASSPGTGGNTIYF. The chain is built from TRBV7-2 and TRBJ1-3, with 9 bases lining up with TRBD1. After removal of 5 bases from V and 4 bases from J, the junction contained 3 bases not matched to a gene. CDR1 is SGHTA, CDR2 FQGNSA, per germline. The CDR3 totals 14 residues.

This chain uses TRBV19 with TRBJ1-5; 11 positions match TRBD1. V lost 7 bases to trimming and J lost 8 bases; unmatched junction nucleotides: 10. The CDR3 totals 15 residues. The germline CDR1 and CDR2 sequences are LNHDA and SQIVND (reference sequence). The DNA of the CDR3 is TGTGCCAGTATTCTGGACAGGGGGCGACTAAAGCCCCAGCATTTT. Amino acids: CASILDRGRLKPQHF. The entire variable domain, with the rest obtained from reference TRBV19 and TRBJ1-5, is as follows: DGGITQSPKYLFRKEGQNVTLSCEQNLNHDAMYWYRQDPGQGLRLIYYSQIVNDFQKGDIAEGYSVSREKKESFPLTVTSAQKNPTAFYLCASILDRGRLKPQHFGDGTRLSIL.

The chain carries TRBV7-2 and TRBJ2-3; 8 bases fit TRBD1. Germline V gives CDR1 SGHTA, CDR2 FQGNSA. V lost 2 bases, J lost 4 bases, and 8 bases stayed unmatched. The CDR3 runs to 16 residues. The CDR3 protein is CASSLIGTGAADTQYF. The CDR3 DNA reads as TGTGCCAGCAGCTTAATCGGGACAGGTGCTGCAGATACGCAGTATTTT.

The chain couples TRBV5-6 to TRBJ2-3; D call uncertain. CDR1 and CDR2 from the germline V gene are SGHDT and YYEEEE. CDR3 length: 14 amino acids. With 1 base removed from V and 3 bases from J, the gap between germline ends came to 9 bases. Written as DNA, the CDR3 is TGTGCCAGCAGCTTGACCTGGAGTACAGATACGCAGTATTTT. Encoded protein: CASSLTWSTDTQYF.

CDR3 in amino acids: CASTPPGRVYEQYF. The CDR3 region has the DNA TGTGCCAGCACCCCCCCCGGCAGGGTGTACGAGCAGTACTTC. The V and J genes are TRBV6-2 or TRBV6-3 and TRBJ2-7, with a weak D call TRBD1 (5 bases). Trimming pared 7 bases from V and 4 bases from J, leaving 17 bases between. The CDR3 totals 14 residues. The germline V gene encodes CDR1 MNHEY and CDR2 SVGEGT.

This clone was observed once. CDR3 DNA sequence: TGCGCCAGCAGCCAAGACAGGGGGATGGATCAGCCCCAGCATTTT. Encoded protein: CASSQDRGMDQPQHF. The chain uses TRBV4-3 and TRBJ1-5, with TRBD1 matching 7 bases. The CDR3 length is 15 residues. In germline, CDR1 is LGHNA, CDR2 YSLEER. The junction had 4 bases not matched to a gene; V was cut back by 0 bases and J by 5 bases.

The genes are TRBV28 and TRBJ2-7; TRBD1 matches at 11 bases. V lost 2 bases to trimming and J lost 4 bases; unmatched junction nucleotides: 4. Germline V gene sequence: CDR1 MDHEN, CDR2 SYDVKM. This CDR3 region has 15 residues. Here the CDR3 reads CASSLPGTGGYEQYF. In DNA form, the CDR3 reads TGTGCCAGCAGTTTACCCGGGACAGGGGGTTACGAGCAGTACTTC. Full variable domain (remainder filled in from reference TRBV28 and TRBJ2-7): DVKVTQSSRYLVKRTGEKVFLECVQDMDHENMFWYRQDPGLGLRLIYFSYDVKMKEKGDIPEGYSVSREKKERFSLILESASTNQTSMYLCASSLPGTGGYEQYFGPGTRLTVT.

V and J are TRBV27 and TRBJ2-1; TRBD1 aligns across 9 bases. The CDR3 has 15 residues. V lost 6 bases and J lost 9; bases outside the gene matches: 12. CDR1 and CDR2 (germline): MNHEY, SMNVEV (reference sequence). CDR3 protein: CASSPLGQGLGEQFF. CDR3 sequence (DNA): TGTGCCAGCAGCCCGTTAGGACAGGGGTTGGGTGAGCAGTTCTTC.

This chain uses TRBV7-2 with TRBJ2-1; maybe TRBD1 (5 bases). Trimming cost V 5 bases and J 5 bases, with 10 bases left between them. The CDR3 totals 13 residues. CDR1 is SGHTA and CDR2 is FQGNSA in the germline V gene. CDR3 in amino acids: CASSLGANNEQFF. The CDR3 DNA reads TGTGCCAGCAGCCTAGGGGCAAACAATGAGCAGTTCTTC.

The V and J genes are TRBV6-1 and TRBJ1-5; no reliable D call. CDR1 and CDR2 (germline): MNHNS, SASEGT. This CDR3 has 13 residues. V lost 3 bases, J lost 6 bases, and 9 bases lay in between. This CDR3 reads CASSERELQPQHF. The CDR3 DNA follows: TGTGCCAGCAGTGAGCGGGAGCTTCAGCCCCAGCATTTT.

The CDR3 DNA sequence: TGTGCCAGCAGCCTCCCCCCAGGGGGCGTCAATCAGCCCCAGCATTTT. This encodes CASSLPPGGVNQPQHF. V usage is TRBV2 and J usage is TRBJ1-5; TRBD1 aligns across 8 bases. The CDR3 runs 16 residues. In germline, CDR1 is SNHLY, CDR2 FYNNEI. V dropped 6 bases and J dropped 3; count of bases not matched to a gene: 10. Complete variable domain (other parts from reference TRBV2 and TRBJ1-5): EPEVTQTPSHQVTQMGQEVILRCVPISNHLYFYWYRQILGQKVEFLVSFYNNEISEKSEIFDDQFSVERPDGSNFTLKIRSTKLEDSAMYFCASSLPPGGVNQPQHFGDGTRLSIL.

The gene calls are TRBV7-2 and TRBJ2-7; TRBD1 matches at 7 bases. In germline, CDR1 is SGHTA, CDR2 FQGNSA. Trimming removed 5 bases from V and 2 bases from J; junction bases left unmatched: 9. CDR3 length equals 15 residues. The CDR3 is CASSTTGTDTYEQYF. In DNA form, the CDR3 reads TGTGCCAGCAGCACCACCGGGACAGACACCTACGAGCAGTACTTC.

A note on this clone: The sample has other DNA sequences that encode this CDR3 too. The CDR3 DNA reads TGTGCCAGCAGTTTGGGACAGAACTATGGCTACACCTTC. Protein product: CASSLGQNYGYTF. The rearrangement uses TRBV12-3 or TRBV12-4 and TRBJ1-2; TRBD1 matches 7 bases. J lost 2 bases, V lost 3 bases, and 0 bases had no gene match. The length of the CDR3 is 13 residues.

V and J are TRBV19 and TRBJ2-7; 11 bases align to TRBD2. The CDR3 consists of 14 residues. Germline V gene sequence: CDR1 LNHDA, CDR2 SQIVND (reference sequence). J gave up 7 bases and V 6 bases, and 8 bases lay outside the gene matches. The CDR3 spells CASRELAGVQEQYF. CDR3 bases: TGTGCCAGTAGGGAACTAGCGGGAGTGCAAGAGCAGTACTTC.

The chain joins TRBV5-6 to TRBJ2-1, with 8 bases lining up with TRBD2. This CDR3 is built from 16 residues. In germline, CDR1 is SGHDT, CDR2 YYEEEE. The J segment lost 9 bases and the V segment lost 1 base, leaving 12 bases of the junction unmatched. The CDR3 DNA reads as TGTGCCAGCAGCTTGCCGCGGGAGGATATTCGCGGTGAGCAGTTCTTC. Amino acid sequence: CASSLPREDIRGEQFF.